These 7 T cell receptor beta chains came from one sample sequenced in a study of T cell repertoires in cytomegalovirus infection. TCRdb processed the reads anew with MiXCR; each CDR3 protein has one entry. The sample holds 250,000 or so distinct CDR3 sequences, 15% to 20% seen once. Sequenced material: CD8+ T cells from PBMCs. The source of these receptors is a human donor in good health (CMV status not recorded). Some clones in this sample may be carry-over from other donors' samples.

This clonotype was seen many times. V gene TRBV7-6 combines with J gene TRBJ2-3; D is ambiguous. The length of the CDR3 is 13 residues. Deletions cut 5 bases from V and 4 bases from J, with 10 bases between. CDR1 is SGHVS, CDR2 FNYEAQ, per germline. CDR3 nucleotide sequence: TGTGCCAGCAGCCTACCGAGAGCAGATACGCAGTATTTT. It codes for CASSLPRADTQYF.

This clonotype has at least ten counts. The chain joins TRBV12-5 to TRBJ2-5, with TRBD1 identical over 10 bases. Germline CDR1 is LGHNT and CDR2 is FRNRAP. J gave up 2 bases and V 4 bases, and 7 bases lay outside the gene matches. The CDR3 loop spans 16 amino acids. The CDR3 nucleotides are TGTGCTAGTGGTTGGACAGGGGGGTCATCTCAAGAGACCCAGTACTTC. Protein sequence: CASGWTGGSSQETQYF.

The V call is TRBV6-5, the J call TRBJ2-7, with 7 nucleotides matching TRBD2. The CDR3 length is 21 residues. V dropped 2 bases and J dropped 0; count of bases not matched to a gene: 22. From germline, CDR1 is MNHEY and CDR2 SVGAGI. Written as DNA, the CDR3 is TGTGCCAGCAGTTACACGCCCGACCATCTAGCGGATCCACAGAGCTCCTACGAGCAGTACTTC. As protein: CASSYTPDHLADPQSSYEQYF.

This clonotype turned up a few times. This chain joins TRBV7-9 and TRBJ2-7; D not resolved. Trimming removed 3 bases at V and 6 bases at J, with 18 bases between. CDR1 SEHNR and CDR2 FQNEAQ come from the germline V gene (reference sequence). The CDR3 is 15 residues long. The CDR3 coding sequence is TGTGCCAGCAGCTTGCTCCGGTGGTCTACGGGCGAGCAGTACTTC. Encoded protein: CASSLLRWSTGEQYF.

This clonotype was picked up a small number of times. The V gene is TRBV6-5, the J gene TRBJ2-1; 12 positions match TRBD2. The CDR3 runs 18 residues. The trim removed 6 bases at V and 0 bases at J, leaving 9 bases unmatched. In germline, CDR1 is MNHEY, CDR2 SVGAGI. The CDR3 coding sequence is TGTGCCAGCAGCGGACTAGCGGGGCGCGCAAGCTCCTACAATGAGCAGTTCTTC. Translation: CASSGLAGRASSYNEQFF.

This clonotype was picked up many times. The chain uses TRBV7-8 and TRBJ2-7; possible D gene TRBD1, 6 bases. The CDR3 is 14 amino acids. Germline loops: CDR1 SGHVS, CDR2 FQNEAQ. V was clipped by 3 bases and J by 0 bases, with 9 bases between them. The CDR3 protein is CASSLGTSSYEQYF. The CDR3 DNA sequence: TGTGCCAGCAGCTTGGGGACATCCTCCTACGAGCAGTACTTC.

The sample holds many counts of this clonotype. The V and J genes are TRBV27 and TRBJ2-7; the D gene is possibly TRBD1 (5 bases). The germline CDR1 and CDR2 sequences are MNHEY and SMNVEV (reference sequence). The CDR3 extends over 13 amino acids. Trimming took 2 bases from V and 5 from J, leaving 10 bases between them. CDR3 DNA: TGTGCCAGCAGTTTAATGCAAGGGGACGAGCAGTACTTC. Translating it yields CASSLMQGDEQYF.